This is a list of T cell receptor beta chains from one sample in a study of regulatory T cells in long-lasting Graves disease. In TCRdb, the multiplex PCR reads were re-called with MiXCR into one record per CDR3 protein. The sample lists roughly 420,000 distinct CDR3 sequences; about 16% were seen once. Sequenced material: peripheral blood mononuclear cells (PBMCs), taken at new diagnosis, from a patient treated with antithyroid drugs. The source is a female donor with Graves disease. CDR3s include the opening cysteine and the closing phenylalanine or tryptophan. The order of the fields is J gene, V gene, D gene, clone size, CDR3 length, CDR3 DNA, CDR3 protein. D genes are given only for firm matches. Part of the rows lack a size; the others show once, few, many or a class for expanded clones.

j_call: TRBJ2-5; v_call: TRBV6-1; d_call: .; clone_size: many; cdr3_length: 13; cdr3_nt: TGTGCCAGCAGTGAAGCAGACCTCGAGACCCAGTACTTC; cdr3_aa: CASSEADLETQYF
j_call: TRBJ1-1; v_call: TRBV28; d_call: .; clone_size: many; cdr3_length: 16; cdr3_nt: TGTGCCAGCAGCAGGGTGGGGTTTGAGGTGAACACTGAAGCTTTCTTT; cdr3_aa: CASSRVGFEVNTEAFF
j_call: TRBJ1-1; v_call: TRBV11-2; d_call: .; clone_size: many; cdr3_length: 14; cdr3_nt: TGTGCCAGCAGTACAACGAGGGGTTCGACTGAAGCTTTCTTT; cdr3_aa: CASSTTRGSTEAFF
j_call: TRBJ2-2; v_call: TRBV12-3/TRBV12-4; d_call: .; clone_size: .; cdr3_length: 13; cdr3_nt: TGTGCCGAGGGGGCTAGCGACACCGGGGAGCTGTTTTTT; cdr3_aa: CAEGASDTGELFF
j_call: TRBJ1-5; v_call: TRBV24-1; d_call: .; clone_size: many; cdr3_length: 14; cdr3_nt: TGTGCCACCAGTGATTTCTCCAGGGATCAGCCCCAGCATTTT; cdr3_aa: CATSDFSRDQPQHF
j_call: TRBJ2-3; v_call: TRBV30; d_call: TRBD2; clone_size: many; cdr3_length: 15; cdr3_nt: TGTGCCTGGAGTCCCTCGGGTAGCGGGACAGATACGCAGTATTTT; cdr3_aa: CAWSPSGSGTDTQYF
j_call: TRBJ2-1; v_call: TRBV13; d_call: .; clone_size: many; cdr3_length: 15; cdr3_nt: TGTGCCAGCAGCTTGAGGGGGTACTCCTACAATGAGCAGTTCTTC; cdr3_aa: CASSLRGYSYNEQFF
j_call: TRBJ2-3; v_call: TRBV24-1; d_call: .; clone_size: many; cdr3_length: 17; cdr3_nt: TGTGCCACCAGTGATTTAAAGGGGACGACTAGCACAGATACGCAGTATTTT; cdr3_aa: CATSDLKGTTSTDTQYF
j_call: TRBJ2-3; v_call: TRBV2; d_call: TRBD2; clone_size: many; cdr3_length: 16; cdr3_nt: TGTGCCAGCAGTAGGGGACTAGCGGGGGGGCAAGATACGCAGTATTTT; cdr3_aa: CASSRGLAGGQDTQYF
j_call: TRBJ2-3; v_call: TRBV5-5; d_call: TRBD1; clone_size: many; cdr3_length: 16; cdr3_nt: TGTGCCAGCAGCCTGACAGGGGGCACCAGCACAGATACGCAGTATTTT; cdr3_aa: CASSLTGGTSTDTQYF
j_call: TRBJ2-5; v_call: TRBV5-1; d_call: .; clone_size: few; cdr3_length: 12; cdr3_nt: TGCGCCAGCAGAGGGGGGAAGGAGACCCAGTACTTC; cdr3_aa: CASRGGKETQYF